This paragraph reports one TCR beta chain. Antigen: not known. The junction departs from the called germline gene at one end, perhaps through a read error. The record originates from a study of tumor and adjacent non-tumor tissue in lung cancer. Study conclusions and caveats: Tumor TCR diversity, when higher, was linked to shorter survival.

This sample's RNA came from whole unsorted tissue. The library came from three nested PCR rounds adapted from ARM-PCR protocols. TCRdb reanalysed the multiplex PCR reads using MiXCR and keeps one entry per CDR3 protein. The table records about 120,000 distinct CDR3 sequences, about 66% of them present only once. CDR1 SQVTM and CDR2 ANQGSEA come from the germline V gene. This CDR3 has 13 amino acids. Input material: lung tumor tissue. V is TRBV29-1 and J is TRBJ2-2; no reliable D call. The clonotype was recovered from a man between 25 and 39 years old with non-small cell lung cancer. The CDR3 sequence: CSVEGQNTVELFF. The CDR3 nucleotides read TGCAGCGTTGAAGGGCAGAACACCGTGGAGCTGTTTTTT.